This T cell receptor (beta chain) was recovered during a study of radiotherapy plus CTLA-4 blockade in lung cancer. Overall study context: Of all patients, under 20% responded objectively and approximately 31% showed disease control.

About this clone: The antigen remains undetermined.

The CDR3 consists of 15 residues. The ends lost 6 bases at V and 2 bases at J; junction bases unmatched: 9. Germline values: CDR1 SGHTA, CDR2 FQGNSA. Treatment of patients with chemo-refractory metastatic non-small-cell lung cancer consisted of focal radiation plus CTLA-4 blockade with ipilimumab. Clones were read by immunoSEQ multiplex PCR, and TCRdb kept only the in-frame ones, dropping some. This sample has tens of thousands of clones; around nine tenths occur once, and the top ten carry roughly 17%. Study results and limitations: Subsequent to radiotherapy plus ipilimumab, tumor-derived TCR clones underwent expansion in blood. Alongside interferon-beta, early blood T cell clone dynamics were reportedly the best predictor of response.

This receptor was taken from a human donor with non-small cell lung cancer that progressed on radiotherapy plus ipilimumab. The chain links TRBV7-2 to TRBJ1-1; TRBD1 matches 7 bases. Specimen: peripheral blood, collected from a patient treated with radiotherapy plus ipilimumab. The CDR3 spells CASRTTGTENTEAFF. As DNA, the CDR3 is TGTGCCAGCAGAACCACGGGGACAGAAAACACTGAAGCTTTCTTT.